This is a list of T cell receptor beta chains from one sample in a study of T cell responses to AZD1222 COVID-19 vaccine. Repertoires were generated with immunoSEQ multiplex PCR, while TCRdb's copy carries only in-frame clones and drops some. Of 200,000 to 250,000 clones listed, about 95% are singletons. The source material was peripheral blood, sampled 28 days after the second dose of the MenACWY control vaccine. The source is an adult who received the MenACWY meningococcal vaccine as a control. CDR3s include the opening cysteine and the closing phenylalanine or tryptophan. A D gene is named only where the DNA matches it firmly. Clone size is given for some rows only: seen once, a few or many times, or a class if the clone is expanded.

d_call: TRBD2
v_call: TRBV7-8
j_call: TRBJ2-3
clone_size: -
cdr3_nt: TGTGCCAGCACCGTTAGCGGGAGGGGGGGCACAGATACGCAGTATTTT
cdr3_aa: CASTVSGRGGTDTQYF

d_call: -
v_call: TRBV30
j_call: TRBJ1-1
clone_size: -
cdr3_nt: TGTGCCTGGAGTCGGAAGGAGAACACTGAAGCTTTCTTT
cdr3_aa: CAWSRKENTEAFF

d_call: -
v_call: TRBV19
j_call: TRBJ1-5
clone_size: -
cdr3_nt: TGTGCCAGTAGTGACAGGACTAGCAATCAGCCCCAGCATTTT
cdr3_aa: CASSDRTSNQPQHF

d_call: -
v_call: TRBV4-3
j_call: TRBJ2-3
clone_size: -
cdr3_nt: TGCGCCAGCAGCCAACTCTTAGGGTGGGCCACAGATACGCAGTATTTT
cdr3_aa: CASSQLLGWATDTQYF

d_call: TRBD2
v_call: TRBV7-9
j_call: TRBJ2-1
clone_size: -
cdr3_nt: TGTGCCAGCAGCCCTACTAGCGGGGCCTACAATGAGCAGTTCTTC
cdr3_aa: CASSPTSGAYNEQFF

d_call: TRBD2
v_call: TRBV10-1
j_call: TRBJ2-2
clone_size: -
cdr3_nt: TGCGCCAGCAGTGAGCCGGGACTAGCGGGAGGGCCTAGTTCCGGGGAGCTGTTTTTT
cdr3_aa: CASSEPGLAGGPSSGELFF

d_call: -
v_call: TRBV9
j_call: TRBJ1-5
clone_size: once
cdr3_nt: TGTGCCAGCAGCGTATCCGGGACTAGCAATCAGCCCCAGCATTTT
cdr3_aa: CASSVSGTSNQPQHF

d_call: -
v_call: TRBV5-1
j_call: TRBJ2-3
clone_size: once
cdr3_nt: TGCGCCAGCAGCTTGGGACAGTCTACAGATACGCAGTATTTT
cdr3_aa: CASSLGQSTDTQYF

d_call: -
v_call: TRBV7-2
j_call: TRBJ2-5
clone_size: -
cdr3_nt: TGTGCCAGCAGCTTAGTCCCTAGCTGGGGAGAGACCCAGTACTTC
cdr3_aa: CASSLVPSWGETQYF

d_call: TRBD2
v_call: TRBV5-1
j_call: TRBJ2-5
clone_size: -
cdr3_nt: TGCGCCAGCAGTAAGCGGGGGGTTGGAGAGACCCAGTACTTC
cdr3_aa: CASSKRGVGETQYF

d_call: -
v_call: TRBV9
j_call: TRBJ2-3
clone_size: -
cdr3_nt: TGTGCCAGCAGCGTAGATGGGACTTTGGGTACGCAGTATTTT
cdr3_aa: CASSVDGTLGTQYF

d_call: -
v_call: TRBV10-3
j_call: TRBJ1-2
clone_size: -
cdr3_nt: TGTGCCATCAGTGAGCGGGACGGTTATGGCTACACCTTC
cdr3_aa: CAISERDGYGYTF

d_call: -
v_call: TRBV13
j_call: TRBJ2-3
clone_size: once
cdr3_nt: TGTGCCAGCAGCTTACGGGGTAGCACAGATACGCAGTATTTT
cdr3_aa: CASSLRGSTDTQYF

d_call: -
v_call: TRBV5-1
j_call: TRBJ1-6
clone_size: -
cdr3_nt: TGCGCCAGCAGCTTGGGAGAGGGTGGTAATTCACCCCTCCACTTT
cdr3_aa: CASSLGEGGNSPLHF

d_call: TRBD2
v_call: TRBV24-1
j_call: TRBJ2-1
clone_size: few
cdr3_nt: TGTGCCACCAGTGTAGGACTAGCGTTTGATGAGCAGTTCTTC
cdr3_aa: CATSVGLAFDEQFF

d_call: -
v_call: TRBV5-1
j_call: TRBJ2-1
clone_size: -
cdr3_nt: TGCGCCAGCAAAGCTTGGGTCGGCAATGAGCAGTTCTTC
cdr3_aa: CASKAWVGNEQFF

d_call: TRBD1
v_call: TRBV5-1
j_call: TRBJ2-7
clone_size: -
cdr3_nt: TGCGCCAGCAGCAACGGACAGGGGGCGAGGGAGCAGTACTTC
cdr3_aa: CASSNGQGAREQYF

d_call: -
v_call: TRBV24-1
j_call: TRBJ2-2
clone_size: -
cdr3_nt: TGTGCCACCAGTGACCCGGGACAAAACACCGGGGAGCTGTTTTTT
cdr3_aa: CATSDPGQNTGELFF

d_call: TRBD1
v_call: TRBV15
j_call: TRBJ2-7
clone_size: -
cdr3_nt: TGTGCCACCGGCACCGGGACAGATCCCTCCGAGCAGTACTTC
cdr3_aa: CATGTGTDPSEQYF

d_call: -
v_call: TRBV9
j_call: TRBJ2-7
clone_size: -
cdr3_nt: TGTGCCAGCAGCCCCCAGGTTACAACCTACGAGCAGTACTTC
cdr3_aa: CASSPQVTTYEQYF

d_call: TRBD1
v_call: TRBV27
j_call: TRBJ2-3
clone_size: -
cdr3_nt: TGTGCCAGCAGTTCGGGACAGGTCCATCTCACAGATACGCAGTATTTT
cdr3_aa: CASSSGQVHLTDTQYF

d_call: TRBD1
v_call: TRBV9
j_call: TRBJ2-7
clone_size: -
cdr3_nt: TGTGCCAGCAGCGGATACGAACAGGGGAACGAGCAGTACTTC
cdr3_aa: CASSGYEQGNEQYF

d_call: TRBD1
v_call: TRBV3-1/TRBV3-2
j_call: TRBJ1-3
clone_size: -
cdr3_nt: TGTGCCAGCAGCCCCGGGACAGGTGGAAACACCATATATTTT
cdr3_aa: CASSPGTGGNTIYF

d_call: TRBD2
v_call: TRBV28
j_call: TRBJ2-5
clone_size: -
cdr3_nt: TGTGCCAGCAGTCCCTCCGACGGGACTAGCGGCGCTCTCCAAGAGACCCAGTACTTC
cdr3_aa: CASSPSDGTSGALQETQYF

d_call: TRBD1
v_call: TRBV19
j_call: TRBJ1-1
clone_size: -
cdr3_nt: TGTGCCAGTACCGCAGGACAGGGGGCTTTTGAAGCTTTCTTT
cdr3_aa: CASTAGQGAFEAFF

d_call: -
v_call: TRBV12-3/TRBV12-4
j_call: TRBJ2-7
clone_size: few
cdr3_nt: TGTGCCAGCAGCCCCGGAGGCTACGAGCAGTACTTC
cdr3_aa: CASSPGGYEQYF

d_call: -
v_call: TRBV19
j_call: TRBJ1-3
clone_size: -
cdr3_nt: TGTGCCAGTAGTCAAGGGGACTCACCTGGAAACACCATATATTTT
cdr3_aa: CASSQGDSPGNTIYF

d_call: -
v_call: TRBV28
j_call: TRBJ2-3
clone_size: -
cdr3_nt: TGTGCCAGCAGTTTACAACTTCTTGGAGATACGCAGTATTTT
cdr3_aa: CASSLQLLGDTQYF

d_call: -
v_call: TRBV9
j_call: TRBJ1-3
clone_size: -
cdr3_nt: TGTGCCAGCGGGGGAAGGGAACCATTATCTGGAAACACCATATATTTT
cdr3_aa: CASGGREPLSGNTIYF

d_call: -
v_call: TRBV11-3
j_call: TRBJ2-5
clone_size: few
cdr3_nt: TGTGCCAGCAGCTTAGAACGTGAGACCCAGTACTTC
cdr3_aa: CASSLERETQYF

d_call: -
v_call: TRBV28
j_call: TRBJ1-5
clone_size: -
cdr3_nt: TGTGCCAGCAGTTTTCAGGGAGGGGGCAATCAGCCCCAGCATTTT
cdr3_aa: CASSFQGGGNQPQHF

d_call: TRBD1
v_call: TRBV9
j_call: TRBJ2-1
clone_size: few
cdr3_nt: TGTGCCAGCAGCGCGAAAACGGGACAGTCCTATGAGCAGTTCTTC
cdr3_aa: CASSAKTGQSYEQFF

d_call: TRBD1
v_call: TRBV5-1
j_call: TRBJ2-7
clone_size: -
cdr3_nt: TGCGCCAGCAGCTGGGGGACAGGGGGCAACGAGCAGTACTTC
cdr3_aa: CASSWGTGGNEQYF

d_call: -
v_call: TRBV12-3/TRBV12-4
j_call: TRBJ1-2
clone_size: -
cdr3_nt: TGTGCCAGCAGTGGGGCAGTCTGGGGCTACACCTTC
cdr3_aa: CASSGAVWGYTF

d_call: TRBD1
v_call: TRBV28
j_call: TRBJ1-5
clone_size: -
cdr3_nt: TGTGCCAGCAGTTCGACAGGGGGATATCAGCCCCAGCATTTT
cdr3_aa: CASSSTGGYQPQHF

d_call: TRBD2
v_call: TRBV3-1/TRBV3-2
j_call: TRBJ2-1
clone_size: -
cdr3_nt: TGTGCCAGCAGCGGGCTAGCGGGGTGGAGCTCCTACAATGAGCAGTTCTTC
cdr3_aa: CASSGLAGWSSYNEQFF

d_call: -
v_call: TRBV10-3
j_call: TRBJ2-7
clone_size: -
cdr3_nt: TGTGCCATCAGGGGAGGACAGGCCCAGACCTACGAGCAGTACTTC
cdr3_aa: CAIRGGQAQTYEQYF

d_call: -
v_call: TRBV7-2
j_call: TRBJ2-7
clone_size: -
cdr3_nt: TGTGCCAGCAGCTTAGGAGGGACAGGCGGGGGCTACGAGCAGTACTTC
cdr3_aa: CASSLGGTGGGYEQYF

d_call: -
v_call: TRBV28
j_call: TRBJ1-1
clone_size: -
cdr3_nt: TGTGCCAGCAGTACCCCTGACAGGTTGAACACTGAAGCTTTCTTT
cdr3_aa: CASSTPDRLNTEAFF

d_call: -
v_call: TRBV19
j_call: TRBJ1-6
clone_size: few
cdr3_nt: TGTGCCAGTAGTATAGGACCCGTCCCGTCGCGGACACCCCTCCACTTT
cdr3_aa: CASSIGPVPSRTPLHF

d_call: -
v_call: TRBV5-1
j_call: TRBJ2-3
clone_size: -
cdr3_nt: TGCGCCAGCAGCTTTTCCTTGAGAAGCACAGATACGCAGTATTTT
cdr3_aa: CASSFSLRSTDTQYF

d_call: TRBD1
v_call: TRBV18
j_call: TRBJ2-1
clone_size: -
cdr3_nt: TGTGCCAGCTCACCCAGGGGGAATTCTTACAATGAGCAGTTCTTC
cdr3_aa: CASSPRGNSYNEQFF

d_call: TRBD1
v_call: TRBV6-2/TRBV6-3
j_call: TRBJ1-3
clone_size: -
cdr3_nt: TGTGCCAGCAGTTACCCGACAGGGAGGCTTTCTGGAAACACCATATATTTT
cdr3_aa: CASSYPTGRLSGNTIYF

d_call: TRBD1
v_call: TRBV27
j_call: TRBJ1-1
clone_size: -
cdr3_nt: TGTGCCAGCAGTTCGAGACAGGGTCTTAACACTGAAGCTTTCTTT
cdr3_aa: CASSSRQGLNTEAFF

d_call: -
v_call: TRBV19
j_call: TRBJ2-7
clone_size: -
cdr3_nt: TGTGCCAGTAGTATAGAGGGACCCAGGCTGTACTACGAGCAGTACTTC
cdr3_aa: CASSIEGPRLYYEQYF

d_call: -
v_call: TRBV3-1/TRBV3-2
j_call: TRBJ1-1
clone_size: -
cdr3_nt: TGTGCCAGCAGCCAAGGTCAGAACACTGAAGCTTTCTTT
cdr3_aa: CASSQGQNTEAFF

d_call: TRBD2
v_call: TRBV18
j_call: TRBJ2-1
clone_size: -
cdr3_nt: TGTGCCAGCTCACTTACTAGCGGGGAGCAGTTCTTC
cdr3_aa: CASSLTSGEQFF

d_call: -
v_call: TRBV5-1
j_call: TRBJ1-6
clone_size: -
cdr3_nt: TGCGCCAGCAGCTTGGCCCAGGGGATCACCTATAATTCACCCCTCCACTTT
cdr3_aa: CASSLAQGITYNSPLHF

d_call: TRBD1
v_call: TRBV28
j_call: TRBJ1-1
clone_size: -
cdr3_nt: TGTGCCAGCAGGGACAGGAAGAACACTGAAGCTTTCTTT
cdr3_aa: CASRDRKNTEAFF

d_call: TRBD1
v_call: TRBV28
j_call: TRBJ1-2
clone_size: -
cdr3_nt: TGTGCCAGCAGTCCCGGGACAGGGGTTCTAGGTGGCTACACCTTC
cdr3_aa: CASSPGTGVLGGYTF

d_call: TRBD1
v_call: TRBV14
j_call: TRBJ2-7
clone_size: -
cdr3_nt: TGTGCCAGCAAACCGGGACAGGGGGCTTACGAGCAGTACTTC
cdr3_aa: CASKPGQGAYEQYF

d_call: TRBD2
v_call: TRBV10-2
j_call: TRBJ2-5
clone_size: -
cdr3_nt: TGCGCCAGCAGTGGAAGCGGGGGGGCCAGGGAGACCCAGTACTTC
cdr3_aa: CASSGSGGARETQYF

d_call: TRBD1
v_call: TRBV3-1/TRBV3-2
j_call: TRBJ1-5
clone_size: -
cdr3_nt: TGTGCCAGCAGCTTGACAGGGGGAAGCAATCAGCCCCAGCATTTT
cdr3_aa: CASSLTGGSNQPQHF

d_call: -
v_call: TRBV6-2/TRBV6-3
j_call: TRBJ1-1
clone_size: -
cdr3_nt: TGTGCCAGCAGCCCCTCCTGGGGGATTGAAGCTTTCTTT
cdr3_aa: CASSPSWGIEAFF